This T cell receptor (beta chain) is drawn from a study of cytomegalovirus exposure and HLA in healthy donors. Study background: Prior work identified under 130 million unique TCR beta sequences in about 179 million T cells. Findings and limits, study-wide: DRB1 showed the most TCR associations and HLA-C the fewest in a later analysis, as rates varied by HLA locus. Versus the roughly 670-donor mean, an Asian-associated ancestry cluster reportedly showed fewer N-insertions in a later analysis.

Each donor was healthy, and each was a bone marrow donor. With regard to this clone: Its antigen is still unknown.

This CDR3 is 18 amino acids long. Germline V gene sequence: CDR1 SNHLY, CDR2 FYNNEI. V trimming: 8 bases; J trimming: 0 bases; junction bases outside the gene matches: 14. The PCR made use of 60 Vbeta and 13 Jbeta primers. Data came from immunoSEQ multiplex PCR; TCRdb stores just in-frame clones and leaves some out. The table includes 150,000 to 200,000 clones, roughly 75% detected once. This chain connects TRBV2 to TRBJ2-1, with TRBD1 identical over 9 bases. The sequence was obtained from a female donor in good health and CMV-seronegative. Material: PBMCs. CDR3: CASRSDRGEISSYNEQFF. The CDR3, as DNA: TGTGCCAGCCGTTCGGACAGGGGCGAGATAAGCTCCTACAATGAGCAGTTCTTC. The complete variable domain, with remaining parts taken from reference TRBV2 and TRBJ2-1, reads EPEVTQTPSHQVTQMGQEVILRCVPISNHLYFYWYRQILGQKVEFLVSFYNNEISEKSEIFDDQFSVERPDGSNFTLKIRSTKLEDSAMYFCASRSDRGEISSYNEQFFGPGTRLTVL.